The clone carrying this TCR beta chain was recorded at least ten times. Its antigen is unknown. This sample was included in a study of T cells in Graves' hyperthyroidism and ophthalmopathy. Whole-study results and caveats: From stable hyperthyroidism, ophthalmopathy was separated by a 13 V-J model. Model-based prediction identified ophthalmopathy a median roughly 6.1 months prior to its onset.

RNA transcripts provided the source from which TCR beta CDR3 regions were amplified. HTBI primers were the set used in a first-round RT-PCR of the TCR CDR3. A single record per CDR3 protein comes from TCRdb applying MiXCR to the multiplex PCR reads. The table records some 770,000 distinct CDR3 sequences, over 15% of them present only once. The V gene's germline CDR1 is MNHNS and CDR2 SASEGT. Losses at the gene ends were 7 bases for V and 3 bases for J; bases not matched to a gene: 8. The CDR3 consists of 14 residues. The clonotype comes from a young man with Graves' hyperthyroidism. The chain couples TRBV6-1 to TRBJ2-7; 8 bases are a match to TRBD1. The sample comprised blood. The CDR3 here is CASTKDRADYEQYF. In nucleotides, the CDR3 is TGTGCCAGCACCAAGGACAGGGCAGACTACGAGCAGTACTTC.